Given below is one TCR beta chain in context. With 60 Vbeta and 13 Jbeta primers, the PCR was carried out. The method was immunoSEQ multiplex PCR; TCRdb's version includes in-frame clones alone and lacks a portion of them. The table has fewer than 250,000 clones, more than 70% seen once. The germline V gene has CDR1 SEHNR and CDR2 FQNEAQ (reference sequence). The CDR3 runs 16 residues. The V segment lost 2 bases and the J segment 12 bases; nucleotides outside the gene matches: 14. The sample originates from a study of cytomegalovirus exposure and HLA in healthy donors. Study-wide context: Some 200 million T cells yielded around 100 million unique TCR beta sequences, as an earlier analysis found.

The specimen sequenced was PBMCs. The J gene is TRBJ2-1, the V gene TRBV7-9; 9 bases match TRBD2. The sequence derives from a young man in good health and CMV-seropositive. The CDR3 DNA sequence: TGTGCCAGCAGCTTAAGGCAAGTAGCGGGAGAAGATGGGCAGTTCTTC. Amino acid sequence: CASSLRQVAGEDGQFF.